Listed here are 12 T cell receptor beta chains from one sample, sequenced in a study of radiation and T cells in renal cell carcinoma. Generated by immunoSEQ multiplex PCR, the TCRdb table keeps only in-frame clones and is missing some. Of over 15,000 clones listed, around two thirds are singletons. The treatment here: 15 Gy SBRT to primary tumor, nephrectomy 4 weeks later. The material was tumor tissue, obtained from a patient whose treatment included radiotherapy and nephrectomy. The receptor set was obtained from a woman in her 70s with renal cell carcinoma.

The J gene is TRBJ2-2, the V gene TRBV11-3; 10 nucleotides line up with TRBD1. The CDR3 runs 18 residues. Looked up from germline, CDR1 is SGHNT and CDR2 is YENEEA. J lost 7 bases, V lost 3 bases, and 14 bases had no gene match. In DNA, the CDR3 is TGTGCCAGCAGCTTCTCGGTAGACAGGGGGCAGCGGATCGGGGAGCTGTTTTTT. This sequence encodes CASSFSVDRGQRIGELFF.

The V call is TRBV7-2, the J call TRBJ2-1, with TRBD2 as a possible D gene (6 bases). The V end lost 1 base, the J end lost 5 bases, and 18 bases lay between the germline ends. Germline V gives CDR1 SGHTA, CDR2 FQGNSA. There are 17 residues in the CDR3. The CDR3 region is CASSLGTKAGGNNEQFF. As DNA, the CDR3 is TGTGCCAGCAGCTTAGGGACTAAGGCAGGAGGGAACAATGAGCAGTTCTTC.

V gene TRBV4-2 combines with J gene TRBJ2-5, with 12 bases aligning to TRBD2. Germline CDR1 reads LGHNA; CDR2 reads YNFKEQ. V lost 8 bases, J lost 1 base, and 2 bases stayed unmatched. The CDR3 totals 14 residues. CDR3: CASRTSGAQETQYF. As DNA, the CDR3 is TGTGCCAGCCGGACTAGCGGGGCCCAAGAGACCCAGTACTTC.

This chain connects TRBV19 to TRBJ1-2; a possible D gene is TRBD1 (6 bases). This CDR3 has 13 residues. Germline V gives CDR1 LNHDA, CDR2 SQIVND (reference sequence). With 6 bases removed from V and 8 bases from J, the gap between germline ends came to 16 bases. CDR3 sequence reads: CASSPGGAIGYTF. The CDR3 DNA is TGTGCCAGTAGCCCGGGGGGGGCGATCGGCTACACCTTC.

CDR3 in DNA: TGTGCCAGCAGCTCCCGACTGGCAGCTGCAGAGACCCAGTACTTC. Protein product: CASSSRLAAAETQYF. This rearrangement joins TRBV7-2 to TRBJ2-5; D remains ambiguous. Trimming cost V 4 bases and J 4 bases, with 16 bases left between them. The CDR3 is 15 amino acids. Germline values: CDR1 SGHTA, CDR2 FQGNSA. The full variable domain, with the rest looked up from reference TRBV7-2 and TRBJ2-5, is GAGVSQSPSNKVTEKGKDVELRCDPISGHTALYWYRQSLGQGLEFLIYFQGNSAPDKSGLPSDRFSAERTGGSVSTLTIQRTQQEDSAVYLCASSSRLAAAETQYFGPGTRLLVL.

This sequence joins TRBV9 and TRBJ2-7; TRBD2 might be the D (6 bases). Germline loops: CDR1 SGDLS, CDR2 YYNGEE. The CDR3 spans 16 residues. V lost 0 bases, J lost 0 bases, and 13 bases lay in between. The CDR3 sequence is CASSVVYNGGSYEQYF. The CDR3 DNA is TGTGCCAGCAGCGTAGTCTATAACGGGGGCTCCTACGAGCAGTACTTC.

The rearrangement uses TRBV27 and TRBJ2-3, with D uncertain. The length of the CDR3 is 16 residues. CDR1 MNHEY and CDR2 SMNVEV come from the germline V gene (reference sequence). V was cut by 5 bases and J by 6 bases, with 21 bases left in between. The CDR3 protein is CASSIPNGESRDTQYF. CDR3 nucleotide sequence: TGTGCCAGCAGTATCCCCAACGGCGAAAGTCGGGATACGCAGTATTTT.

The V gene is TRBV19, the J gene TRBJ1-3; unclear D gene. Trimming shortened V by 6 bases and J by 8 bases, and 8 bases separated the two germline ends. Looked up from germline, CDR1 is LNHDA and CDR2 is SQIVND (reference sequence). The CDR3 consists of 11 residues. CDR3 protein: CASRFSHTIYF. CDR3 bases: TGTGCCAGTAGGTTCAGTCACACCATATATTTT.

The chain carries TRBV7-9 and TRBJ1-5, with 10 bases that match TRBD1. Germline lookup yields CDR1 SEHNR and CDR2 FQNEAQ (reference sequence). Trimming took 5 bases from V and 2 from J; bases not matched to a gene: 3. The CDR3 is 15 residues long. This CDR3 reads CASSQGTGGNQPQHF. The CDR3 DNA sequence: TGTGCCAGCAGCCAAGGGACAGGGGGCAATCAGCCCCAGCATTTT.

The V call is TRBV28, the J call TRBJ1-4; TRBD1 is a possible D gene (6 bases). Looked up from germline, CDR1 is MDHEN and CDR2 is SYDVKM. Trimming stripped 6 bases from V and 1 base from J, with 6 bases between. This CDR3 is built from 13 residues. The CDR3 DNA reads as TGTGCCAGCAGAGGGGGAACTAATGAAAAACTGTTTTTT. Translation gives CASRGGTNEKLFF.

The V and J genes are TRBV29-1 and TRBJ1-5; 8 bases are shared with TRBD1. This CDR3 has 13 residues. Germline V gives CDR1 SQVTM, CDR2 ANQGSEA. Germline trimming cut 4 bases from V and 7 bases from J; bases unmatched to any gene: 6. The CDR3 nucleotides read TGCAGCGTTGGGACAGGGAATAACCAGCCCCAGCATTTT. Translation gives CSVGTGNNQPQHF. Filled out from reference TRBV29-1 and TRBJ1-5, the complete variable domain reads SAVISQKPSRDICQRGTSLTIQCQVDSQVTMMFWYRQQPGQSLTLIATANQGSEATYESGFVIDKFPISRPNLTFSTLTVSNMSPEDSSIYLCSVGTGNNQPQHFGDGTRLSIL.

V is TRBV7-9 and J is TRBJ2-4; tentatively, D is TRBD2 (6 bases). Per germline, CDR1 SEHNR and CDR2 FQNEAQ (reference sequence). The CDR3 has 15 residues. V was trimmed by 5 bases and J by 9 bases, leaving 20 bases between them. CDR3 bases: TGTGCCAGCAGCCCCTGGACTACCGCGCAGGGCATTCAGTACTTC. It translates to CASSPWTTAQGIQYF.